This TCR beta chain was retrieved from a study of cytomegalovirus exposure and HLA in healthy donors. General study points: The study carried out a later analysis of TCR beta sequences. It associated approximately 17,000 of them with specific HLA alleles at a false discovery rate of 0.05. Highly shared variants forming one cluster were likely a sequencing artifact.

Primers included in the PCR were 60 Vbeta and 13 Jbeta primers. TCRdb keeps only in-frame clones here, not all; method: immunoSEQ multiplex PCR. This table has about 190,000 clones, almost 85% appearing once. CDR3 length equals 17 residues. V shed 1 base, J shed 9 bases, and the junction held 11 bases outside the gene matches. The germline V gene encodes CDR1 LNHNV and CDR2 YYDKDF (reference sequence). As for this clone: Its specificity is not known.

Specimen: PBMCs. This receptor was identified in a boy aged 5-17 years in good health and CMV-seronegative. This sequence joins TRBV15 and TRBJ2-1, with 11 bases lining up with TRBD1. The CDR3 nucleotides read TGTGCCACCAGCAGAGTCCCTCAGGACAGGGGGCGCAGTGAGCAGTTCTTC. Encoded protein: CATSRVPQDRGRSEQFF. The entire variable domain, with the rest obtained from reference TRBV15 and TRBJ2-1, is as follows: DAMVIQNPRYQVTQFGKPVTLSCSQTLNHNVMYWYQQKSSQAPKLLFHYYDKDFNNEADTPDNFQSRRPNTSFCFLDIRSPGLGDTAMYLCATSRVPQDRGRSEQFFGPGTRLTVL.